This TCR beta chain originates from a study of T cells in Graves' hyperthyroidism and ophthalmopathy. Points from the study as a whole: Blood samples included most of the expanded thyroid clonotypes exceeding 0.001.

V lost 4 bases to trimming and J lost 3 bases, with 7 bases between them. There are 13 residues in the CDR3. Per the germline V gene, CDR1 is KGHSH and CDR2 is LQKENI. It was RNA transcripts that yielded the amplified TCR beta CDR3 regions. HTBI primers were employed in a first-round RT-PCR of the TCR CDR3. TCRdb independently ran MiXCR on the multiplex PCR reads; one entry per CDR3 protein. The sample lists roughly 260,000 distinct CDR3 sequences; 13% to 15% were seen once. Researchers barred patients who had uncontrolled infection, other autoimmune disease, pregnancy or lactation. The diagnostic basis comprised clinical symptoms, serum thyroxine and TRAb, thyroid ultrasound and orbital computed tomography. The PBMCs were sourced from fresh peripheral blood (about 9.7 ml). Of note for this clonotype: Its specificity is unknown.

The chain couples TRBV18 to TRBJ1-5; the D gene is possibly TRBD1 (5 bases). The sequence was collected from a middle-aged woman with Graves' hyperthyroidism that later progressed to Graves' ophthalmopathy. Sequencing used blood. This CDR3 is CASSRTPNQPQHF. The DNA of the CDR3 is TGTGCCAGCTCACGGACACCCAATCAGCCCCAGCATTTT.